Detailed here is one T cell receptor beta chain. Its matching antigen is unknown. This sample is drawn from a study of T-cell memory formation after mild COVID-19. The V and J ends lost 6 bases and 5 bases respectively, with 19 bases between them. This CDR3 has 15 amino acids. The germline CDR1 and CDR2 sequences are SGHTA and FQGNSA. General study points: Confirmation was lacking for SARS-CoV-2 specificity of second-wave clones that peaked on day 37. Contracting clones from day 15 to 85 had balanced CD4/CD8; later expanders favoured CD4+. Those CD4+ clones that contracted were mainly in CM and EM (CD8+ ones in EMRA).

TCR alpha and TCR beta cDNA libraries carrying sample barcodes and UMIs came from 5'RACE with constant-segment primers. TCRdb recomputed calls from the 5' RACE reads with MiXCR, one row per CDR3 protein. The sample lists roughly 610,000 distinct CDR3 sequences; around 16% were seen once. What was sequenced was PBMCs or a T cell subset sorted from them (not recorded which). The sequence derives from an adult woman who had mild COVID-19 (a few samples of this study predate the infection). Cell type and time point are not known. V and J are TRBV7-2 and TRBJ2-5; D gene uncertain. This chain's CDR3 is CASRSTGTDGETQYF. The DNA of the CDR3 is TGTGCCAGCAGGTCGACTGGCACAGACGGGGAGACCCAGTACTTC.